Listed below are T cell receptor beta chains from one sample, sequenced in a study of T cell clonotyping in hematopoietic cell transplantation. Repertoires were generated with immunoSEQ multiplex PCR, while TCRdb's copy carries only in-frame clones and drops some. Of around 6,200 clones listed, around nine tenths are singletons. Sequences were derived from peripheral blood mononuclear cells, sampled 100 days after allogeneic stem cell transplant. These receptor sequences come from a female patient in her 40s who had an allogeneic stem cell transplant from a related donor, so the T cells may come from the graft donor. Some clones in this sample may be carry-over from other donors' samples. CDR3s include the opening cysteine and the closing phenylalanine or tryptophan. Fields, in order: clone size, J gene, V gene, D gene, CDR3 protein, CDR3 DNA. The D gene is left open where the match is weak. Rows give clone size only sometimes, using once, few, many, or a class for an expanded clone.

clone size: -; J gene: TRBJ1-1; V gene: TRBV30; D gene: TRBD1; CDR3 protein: CAWRTGWFEAFF; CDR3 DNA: TGTGCCTGGAGGACAGGGTGGTTTGAAGCTTTCTTT
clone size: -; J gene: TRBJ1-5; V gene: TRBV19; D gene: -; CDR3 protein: CASSRGTANQPQHF; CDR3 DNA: TGTGCCAGTAGTAGAGGAACAGCAAATCAGCCCCAGCATTTT
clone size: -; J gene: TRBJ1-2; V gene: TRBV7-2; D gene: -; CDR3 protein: CASSLIRQGPRGYTF; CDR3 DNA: TGTGCCAGCAGCCTCATCAGGCAGGGGCCCAGGGGCTACACCTTC
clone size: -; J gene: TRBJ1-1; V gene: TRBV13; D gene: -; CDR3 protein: CASSLGGRTEAFF; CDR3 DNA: TGTGCCAGCAGCTTAGGGGGTCGGACTGAAGCTTTCTTT
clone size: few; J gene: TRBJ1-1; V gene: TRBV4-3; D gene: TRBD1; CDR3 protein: CASSQGDRGPNTEAFF; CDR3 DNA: TGCGCCAGCAGCCAAGGAGACAGGGGCCCGAACACTGAAGCTTTCTTT
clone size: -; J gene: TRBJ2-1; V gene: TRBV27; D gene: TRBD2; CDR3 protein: CASSPSGRPEGEQFF; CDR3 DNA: TGTGCCAGCAGTCCTAGCGGGAGGCCGGAAGGAGAGCAGTTCTTC
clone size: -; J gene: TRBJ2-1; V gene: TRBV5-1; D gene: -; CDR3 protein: CASSPGVTDNEQFF; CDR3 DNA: TGCGCCAGCAGCCCGGGGGTTACAGACAATGAGCAGTTCTTC
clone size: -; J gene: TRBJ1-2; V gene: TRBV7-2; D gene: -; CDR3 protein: CASSLQGTAANYGYTF; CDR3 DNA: TGTGCCAGCAGCTTGCAGGGGACCGCAGCTAACTATGGCTACACCTTC
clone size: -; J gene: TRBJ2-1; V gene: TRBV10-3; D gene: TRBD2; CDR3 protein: CAISGLLAAKNNEQFF; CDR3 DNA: TGTGCCATCAGTGGACTACTAGCGGCAAAAAACAATGAGCAGTTCTTC
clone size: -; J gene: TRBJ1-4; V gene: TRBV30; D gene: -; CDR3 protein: CACQPNEKLFF; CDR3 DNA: TGTGCCTGCCAACCTAATGAAAAACTGTTTTTT
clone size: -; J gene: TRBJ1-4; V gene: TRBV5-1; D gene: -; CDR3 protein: CASSLRAQGLFLATNEKLFF; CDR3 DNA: TGCGCCAGCAGCTTGAGGGCCCAGGGGCTCTTTTTGGCAACTAATGAAAAACTGTTTTTT
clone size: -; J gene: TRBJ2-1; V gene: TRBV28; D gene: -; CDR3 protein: CASSLPLPPRSHEQFF; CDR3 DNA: TGTGCCAGCAGTTTACCCCTGCCCCCTCGGTCCCATGAGCAGTTCTTC
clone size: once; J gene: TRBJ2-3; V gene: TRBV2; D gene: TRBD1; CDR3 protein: CASSPTGGADTQYF; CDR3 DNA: TGTGCCAGCAGCCCGACAGGGGGCGCAGATACGCAGTATTTT
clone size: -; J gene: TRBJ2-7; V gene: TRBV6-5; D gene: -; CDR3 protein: CASKGGISSLEQYF; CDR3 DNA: TGTGCCAGCAAAGGGGGGATTTCCTCCCTCGAGCAGTACTTC
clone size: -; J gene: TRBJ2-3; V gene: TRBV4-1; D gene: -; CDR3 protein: CASSQVFSGTDTQYF; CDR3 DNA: TGCGCCAGCAGCCAAGTTTTTAGCGGCACAGATACGCAGTATTTT
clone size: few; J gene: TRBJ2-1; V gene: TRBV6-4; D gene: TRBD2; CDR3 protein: CASSRDAGGPYNEQFF; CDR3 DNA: TGTGCCAGCAGCCGCGACGCGGGAGGCCCCTACAATGAGCAGTTCTTC
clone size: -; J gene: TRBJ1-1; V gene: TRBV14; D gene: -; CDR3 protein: CASSLLGVVTEAFF; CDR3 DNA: TGTGCCAGCAGCCTTCTGGGGGTAGTCACTGAAGCTTTCTTT
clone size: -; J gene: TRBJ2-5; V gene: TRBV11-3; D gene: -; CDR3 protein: CASSLSKETQYF; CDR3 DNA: TGTGCCAGCAGCTTAAGCAAAGAGACCCAGTACTTC
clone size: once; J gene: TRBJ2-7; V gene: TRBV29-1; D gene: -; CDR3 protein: CSVEARQGYEQYF; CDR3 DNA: TGCAGCGTTGAAGCCCGCCAGGGGTACGAGCAGTACTTC
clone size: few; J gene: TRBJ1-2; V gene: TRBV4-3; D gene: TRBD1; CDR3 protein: CASSQELGQGGLAYGYTF; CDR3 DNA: TGCGCCAGCAGCCAAGAGCTGGGCCAGGGGGGTTTGGCCTATGGCTACACCTTC
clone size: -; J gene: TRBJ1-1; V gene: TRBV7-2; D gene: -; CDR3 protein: CASSLVLGGGTEAFF; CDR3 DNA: TGTGCCAGCAGCTTAGTATTAGGGGGAGGCACTGAAGCTTTCTTT
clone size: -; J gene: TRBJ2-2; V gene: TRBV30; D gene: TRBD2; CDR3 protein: CAWSYGLAGAVGELFF; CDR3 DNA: TGTGCCTGGAGTTACGGACTAGCGGGAGCCGTCGGGGAGCTGTTTTTT
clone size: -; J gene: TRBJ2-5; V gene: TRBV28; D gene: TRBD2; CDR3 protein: CASSLLAARETQYF; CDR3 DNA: TGTGCCAGCAGCTTACTAGCGGCCCGGGAGACCCAGTACTTC
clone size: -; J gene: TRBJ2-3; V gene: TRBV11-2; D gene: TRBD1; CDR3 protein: CASSKHRWTGEGADTQYF; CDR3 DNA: TGTGCCAGCAGCAAACATCGATGGACAGGGGAGGGTGCAGATACGCAGTATTTT
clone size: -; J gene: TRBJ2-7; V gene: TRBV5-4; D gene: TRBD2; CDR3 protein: CASSSPAGAGEQYF; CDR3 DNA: TGTGCCAGCAGCTCCCCGGCGGGAGCCGGCGAGCAGTACTTC
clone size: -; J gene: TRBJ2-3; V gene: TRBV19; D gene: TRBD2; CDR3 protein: CASSIGTGGFTDTQYF; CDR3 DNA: TGTGCCAGTAGTATAGGGACGGGAGGTTTCACAGATACGCAGTATTTT
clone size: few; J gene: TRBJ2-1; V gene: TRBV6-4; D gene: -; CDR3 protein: CASSEAAGGYNEQFF; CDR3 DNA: TGTGCCAGCAGTGAGGCAGCGGGCGGGTACAATGAGCAGTTCTTC
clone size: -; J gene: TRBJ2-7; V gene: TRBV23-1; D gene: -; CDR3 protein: CASSQWAQGTFYEQYF; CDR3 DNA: TGCGCCAGCAGTCAATGGGCCCAGGGGACCTTCTACGAGCAGTACTTC
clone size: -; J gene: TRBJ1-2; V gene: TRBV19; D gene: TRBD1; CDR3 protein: CASSMRDRDGYTF; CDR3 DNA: TGTGCCAGTAGTATGAGGGACAGGGATGGCTACACCTTC